Shown below are 14 T cell receptor beta chains from a single sample sequenced in a study of T-cell reconstitution after alpha-beta-depleted transplantation in children. During its preparation, the TCRbeta library received unique molecular identifiers. TCRdb reprocessed the PCR reads with MiXCR, giving one entry per CDR3 protein. The table shows 780,000 or so distinct CDR3 sequences, with approximately 15% occurring only once. Sequences were derived from PBMCs, mostly from graft donor cells, sampled 360 days after TCRalphabeta/CD19-depleted stem cell transplant. These receptors originate from a male patient aged 10-17 years who had a stem cell transplant for acute lymphoblastic leukemia, so the T cells may come from the graft donor.

The CDR3 protein is CASRRDQPQHF. The DNA of the CDR3 is TGTGCCAGCAGGAGGGATCAGCCCCAGCATTTT. The V gene is TRBV28, the J gene TRBJ1-5, with unresolved D. Per germline, CDR1 MDHEN and CDR2 SYDVKM. This CDR3 contains 11 residues. V gave up 6 bases and J gave up 5 bases, with 5 bases separating them.

A few counts support this clonotype. V usage is TRBV27 and J usage is TRBJ2-1, with D perhaps matching TRBD1 (5 bases). The CDR3 has 15 residues. V lost 3 bases and J 11 bases, leaving 20 bases between the germline ends. The germline V gene encodes CDR1 MNHEY and CDR2 SMNVEV (reference sequence). CDR3 coding DNA: TGTGCCAGCAGTTTCTCGCGAGTCCTGGGGCCCAAGCAGTTCTTC. This encodes CASSFSRVLGPKQFF.

This clonotype was counted between two and nine times. The V and J genes are TRBV12-3 or TRBV12-4 and TRBJ2-7; D tentatively reads TRBD1 or TRBD2 (5 bases each). V shed 0 bases and J shed 0 bases, with 15 bases lying between them. CDR3 length: 17 residues. The CDR3 region has the DNA TGTGCCAGCAGTTTAGCGAGGGGTGGGGTCAGCTCCTACGAGCAGTACTTC. It is translated as CASSLARGGVSSYEQYF.

V gene TRBV11-2 combines with J gene TRBJ2-5; 7 positions match TRBD1. CDR1 SGHAT and CDR2 FQNNGV come from the germline V gene. The J segment lost 4 bases and the V segment lost 4 bases, leaving 12 bases of the junction unmatched. CDR3 length: 16 residues. CDR3 amino acids: CASSSVRGRRGETQYF. CDR3 DNA sequence: TGTGCCAGCAGCTCCGTTAGGGGGCGAAGAGGAGAGACCCAGTACTTC.

A few counts support this clonotype. This chain uses TRBV15 with TRBJ1-3, with D perhaps matching TRBD1 (5 bases). The V end was cut by 2 bases, the J end by 6 bases, with 11 bases between. The germline V gene has CDR1 LNHNV and CDR2 YYDKDF (reference sequence). The CDR3 extends over 14 amino acids. The CDR3 here is CATSRSRAANTIYF. CDR3 nucleotides: TGTGCCACCAGCAGATCCAGGGCCGCAAACACCATATATTTT.

The gene calls are TRBV4-1 and TRBJ2-6; 11 nucleotides agree with TRBD2. Losses at the gene ends were 1 base for V and 2 bases for J; bases not matched to a gene: 7. Germline CDR1 reads MGHRA; CDR2 reads YSYEKL. The CDR3 runs to 19 residues. CDR3 in amino acids: CASSQVAPLAGAGANVLTF. For the CDR3, the DNA is TGCGCCAGCAGCCAAGTTGCACCACTAGCGGGAGCTGGGGCCAACGTCCTGACTTTC.

This clonotype has more than one count but fewer than ten. The rearrangement uses TRBV20-1 and TRBJ2-7; D gene uncertain. The CDR3 covers 15 residues. V was shortened by 0 bases and J by 1 base, with 13 bases between the two germline ends. Germline V gene lookup returns CDR1 DFQATT and CDR2 SNEGSKA (reference sequence). The CDR3 coding sequence is TGCAGTGCTAGAGACCCTCGGACCGAATCCTACGAGCAGTACTTC. Its translation: CSARDPRTESYEQYF.

This clonotype was found many times. The V gene is TRBV15, the J gene TRBJ2-3, with 7 positions matching TRBD1. Germline V lookup: CDR1 LNHNV, CDR2 YYDKDF (reference sequence). The CDR3 has 16 residues. The V segment lost 3 bases and the J segment 1 base; nucleotides outside the gene matches: 7. CDR3 sequence reads: CATSRTGSWGTDTQYF. The CDR3, as DNA: TGTGCCACCAGCAGGACAGGGAGTTGGGGCACAGATACGCAGTATTTT.

This chain joins TRBV7-9 and TRBJ2-5; D gene uncertain. Trimming pared 7 bases from V and 5 bases from J, leaving 20 bases between. The germline V gene has CDR1 SEHNR and CDR2 FQNEAQ (reference sequence). The CDR3 runs to 15 residues. CDR3 sequence (DNA): TGTGCCAGCAACCCAGCCGACCGGTCTGGGGAGACCCAGTACTTC. Amino acid sequence: CASNPADRSGETQYF. The full variable domain, completed using reference TRBV7-9 and TRBJ2-5, is DTGVSQNPRHKITKRGQNVTFRCDPISEHNRLYWYRQTLGQGPEFLTYFQNEAQLEKSRLLSDRFSAERPKGSFSTLEIQRTEQGDSAMYLCASNPADRSGETQYFGPGTRLLVL.

This clonotype was seen only once. The rearrangement joins TRBV18 to TRBJ2-7; D is possibly TRBD1 (6 bases). The V end lost 3 bases, the J end lost 0 bases, and 21 bases lay between the germline ends. CDR3 length: 18 residues. Germline CDR1 reads KGHSH; CDR2 reads LQKENI. The CDR3 coding sequence is TGTGCCAGCTCACCTGATTTAGGGGGTGGAACTTACTCCTACGAGCAGTACTTC. As protein: CASSPDLGGGTYSYEQYF.

This clonotype was seen only a few times. The chain links TRBV3-1 to TRBJ2-1; tentative D call: TRBD2 (6 bases). The ends were cut back, 6 bases at V and 0 bases at J, with 21 bases in the middle. Germline CDR1 and CDR2: LGHDT and YNNKEL (reference sequence). There are 18 residues in the CDR3. For the CDR3, the DNA is TGTGCCAGCAGTCTTAGGGGCCCACTAGCCAACTCCTACAATGAGCAGTTCTTC. This gives the protein CASSLRGPLANSYNEQFF.

This chain connects TRBV6-1 to TRBJ2-5; TRBD2 matches 8 bases. The V gene end was trimmed by 5 bases and the J gene end by 6 bases; junction bases not matched to a gene: 8. CDR3 length equals 14 residues. CDR1 is MNHNS, CDR2 SASEGT, per germline. The CDR3 region has the DNA TGTGCCAGCAGTCCGGGACTAGGCCATAAGACCCAGTACTTC. This codes for CASSPGLGHKTQYF.

There are a few counts of this clonotype. The chain employs TRBV20-1 and TRBJ2-1; 10 nucleotides line up with TRBD2. From germline, CDR1 is DFQATT and CDR2 SNEGSKA (reference sequence). This CDR3 has 17 residues. Germline trimming cut 0 bases from V and 4 bases from J; bases unmatched to any gene: 9. The DNA for the CDR3 is TGCAGTGCTAGAGATCCAAGAGCGGGAGGGCATTACAATGAGCAGTTCTTC. Residues: CSARDPRAGGHYNEQFF.

This clonotype has at least ten counts. CDR3 amino acids: CASSLYGDRGNYEQYF. The CDR3 coding sequence is TGTGCCAGCAGTTTATACGGGGACAGGGGAAACTACGAGCAGTACTTC. The chain is built from TRBV12-3 or TRBV12-4 and TRBJ2-7; 10 bases are shared with TRBD1. The junction had 7 bases not matched to a gene; V was cut back by 2 bases and J by 3 bases. CDR3 length: 16 amino acids.